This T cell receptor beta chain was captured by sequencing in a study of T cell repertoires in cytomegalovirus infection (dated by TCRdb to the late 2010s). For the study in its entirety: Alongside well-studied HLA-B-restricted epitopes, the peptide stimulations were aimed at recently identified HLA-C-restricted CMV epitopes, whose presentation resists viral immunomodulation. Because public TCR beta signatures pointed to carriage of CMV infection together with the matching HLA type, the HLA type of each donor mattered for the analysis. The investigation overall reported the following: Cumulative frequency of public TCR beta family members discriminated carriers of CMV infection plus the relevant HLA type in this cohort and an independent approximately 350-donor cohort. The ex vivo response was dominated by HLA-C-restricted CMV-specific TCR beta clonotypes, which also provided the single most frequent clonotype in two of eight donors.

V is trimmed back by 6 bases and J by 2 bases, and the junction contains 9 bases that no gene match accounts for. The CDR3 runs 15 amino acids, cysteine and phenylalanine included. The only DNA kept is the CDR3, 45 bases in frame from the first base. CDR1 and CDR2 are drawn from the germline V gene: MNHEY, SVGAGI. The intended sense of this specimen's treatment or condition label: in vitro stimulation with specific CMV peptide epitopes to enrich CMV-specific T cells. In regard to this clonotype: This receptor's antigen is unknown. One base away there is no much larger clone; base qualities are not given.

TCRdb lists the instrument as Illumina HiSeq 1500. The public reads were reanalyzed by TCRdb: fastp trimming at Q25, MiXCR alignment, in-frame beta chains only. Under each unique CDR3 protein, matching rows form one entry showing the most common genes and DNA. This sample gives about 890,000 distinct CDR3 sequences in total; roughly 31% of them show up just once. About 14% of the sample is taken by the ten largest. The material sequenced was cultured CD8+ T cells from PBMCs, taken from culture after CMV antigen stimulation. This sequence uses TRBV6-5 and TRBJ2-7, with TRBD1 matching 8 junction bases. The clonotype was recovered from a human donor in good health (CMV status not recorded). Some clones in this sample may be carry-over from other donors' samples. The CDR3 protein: CASSLDRDLTYEQYF. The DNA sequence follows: TGTGCCAGCAGCCTGGACAGGGATTTAACCTACGAGCAGTACTTC.